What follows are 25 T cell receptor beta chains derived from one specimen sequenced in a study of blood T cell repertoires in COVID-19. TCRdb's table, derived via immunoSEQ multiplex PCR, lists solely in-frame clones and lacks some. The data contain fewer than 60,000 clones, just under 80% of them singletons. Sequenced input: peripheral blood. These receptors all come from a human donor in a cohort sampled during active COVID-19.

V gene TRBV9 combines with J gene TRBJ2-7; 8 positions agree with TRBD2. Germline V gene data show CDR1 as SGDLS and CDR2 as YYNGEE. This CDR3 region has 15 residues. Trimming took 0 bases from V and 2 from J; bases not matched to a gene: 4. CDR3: CASSVGVAGPYEQYF. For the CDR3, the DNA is TGTGCCAGCAGCGTAGGGGTAGCGGGGCCCTACGAGCAGTACTTC.

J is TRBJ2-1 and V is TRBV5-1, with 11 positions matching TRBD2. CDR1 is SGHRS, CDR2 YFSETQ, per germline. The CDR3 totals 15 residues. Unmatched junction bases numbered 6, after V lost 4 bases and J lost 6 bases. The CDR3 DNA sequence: TGCGCCAGCAGCGACACTAGCGGGAGCGGCAATGAGCAGTTCTTC. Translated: CASSDTSGSGNEQFF.

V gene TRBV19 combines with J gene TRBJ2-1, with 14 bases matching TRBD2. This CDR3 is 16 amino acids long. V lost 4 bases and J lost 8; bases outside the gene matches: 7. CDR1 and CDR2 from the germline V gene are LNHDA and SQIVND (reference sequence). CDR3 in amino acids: CASSRPGLAGVYEQFF. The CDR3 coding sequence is TGTGCCAGTAGTAGGCCGGGACTAGCGGGAGTCTATGAGCAGTTCTTC.

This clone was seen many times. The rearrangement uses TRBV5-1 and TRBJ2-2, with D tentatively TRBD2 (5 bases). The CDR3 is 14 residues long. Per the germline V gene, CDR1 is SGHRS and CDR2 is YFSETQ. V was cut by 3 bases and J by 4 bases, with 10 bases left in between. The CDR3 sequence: CASSSVGVTGELFF. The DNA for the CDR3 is TGCGCCAGCAGCTCGGTCGGGGTCACCGGGGAGCTGTTTTTT.

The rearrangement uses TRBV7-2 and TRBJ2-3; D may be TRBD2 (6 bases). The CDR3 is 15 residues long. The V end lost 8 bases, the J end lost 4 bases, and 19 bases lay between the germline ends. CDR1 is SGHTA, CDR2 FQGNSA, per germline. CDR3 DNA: TGTGCCAGCCGAGATAGCGGCTATCTCGCAGATACGCAGTATTTT. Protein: CASRDSGYLADTQYF.

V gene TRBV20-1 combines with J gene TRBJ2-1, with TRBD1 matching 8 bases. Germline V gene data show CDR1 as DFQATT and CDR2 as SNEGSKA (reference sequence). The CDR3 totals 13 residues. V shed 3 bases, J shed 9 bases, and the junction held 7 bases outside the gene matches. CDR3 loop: CSASGRGLFEQFF. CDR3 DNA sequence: TGCAGTGCTAGTGGCAGGGGGCTATTTGAGCAGTTCTTC.

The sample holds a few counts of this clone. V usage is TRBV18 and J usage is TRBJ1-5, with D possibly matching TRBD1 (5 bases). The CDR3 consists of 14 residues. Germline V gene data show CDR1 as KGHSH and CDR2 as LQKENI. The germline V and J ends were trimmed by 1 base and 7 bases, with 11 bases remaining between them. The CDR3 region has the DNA TGTGCCAGCTCACCACTGAGGGGAGGACAGCCCCAGCATTTT. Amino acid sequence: CASSPLRGGQPQHF.

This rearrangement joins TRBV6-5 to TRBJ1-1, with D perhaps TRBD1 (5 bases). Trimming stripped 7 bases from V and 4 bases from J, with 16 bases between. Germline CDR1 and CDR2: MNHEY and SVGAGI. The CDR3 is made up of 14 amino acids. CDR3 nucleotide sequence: TGTGCCAGCATTGTGACCCAGGGCGGCACTGAAGCTTTCTTT. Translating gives CASIVTQGGTEAFF.

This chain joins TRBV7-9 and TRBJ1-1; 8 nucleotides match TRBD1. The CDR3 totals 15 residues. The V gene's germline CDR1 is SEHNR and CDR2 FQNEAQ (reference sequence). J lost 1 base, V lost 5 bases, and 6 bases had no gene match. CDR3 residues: CASSTTGQGNTEAFF. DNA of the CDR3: TGTGCCAGCAGCACAACCGGACAGGGGAACACTGAAGCTTTCTTT.

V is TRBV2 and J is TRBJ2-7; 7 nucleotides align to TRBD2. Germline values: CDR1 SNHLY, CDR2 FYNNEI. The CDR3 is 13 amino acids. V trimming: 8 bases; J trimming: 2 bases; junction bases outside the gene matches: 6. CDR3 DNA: TGTGCCAGCGGGGCTAGCGGCCCCTACGAGCAGTACTTC. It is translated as CASGASGPYEQYF.

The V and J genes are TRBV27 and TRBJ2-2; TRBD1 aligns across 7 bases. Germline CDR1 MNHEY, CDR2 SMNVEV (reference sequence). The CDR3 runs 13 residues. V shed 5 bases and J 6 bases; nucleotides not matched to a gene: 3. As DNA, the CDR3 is TGTGCCAGCAGTCAACAGGGGTCCGGGGAGCTGTTTTTT. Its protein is CASSQQGSGELFF.

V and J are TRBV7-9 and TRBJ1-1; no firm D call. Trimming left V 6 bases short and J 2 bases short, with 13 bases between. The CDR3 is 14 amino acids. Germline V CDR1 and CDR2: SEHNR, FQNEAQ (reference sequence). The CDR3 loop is CASSLSGFNTEAFF. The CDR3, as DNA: TGTGCCAGCAGTTTAAGCGGGTTTAACACTGAAGCTTTCTTT.

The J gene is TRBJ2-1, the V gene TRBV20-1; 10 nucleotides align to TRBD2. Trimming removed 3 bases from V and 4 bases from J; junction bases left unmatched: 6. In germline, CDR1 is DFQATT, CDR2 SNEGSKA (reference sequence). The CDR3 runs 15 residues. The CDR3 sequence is CSASTLAGLYNEQFF. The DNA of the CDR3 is TGCAGTGCTAGTACACTAGCGGGGCTTTACAATGAGCAGTTCTTC.

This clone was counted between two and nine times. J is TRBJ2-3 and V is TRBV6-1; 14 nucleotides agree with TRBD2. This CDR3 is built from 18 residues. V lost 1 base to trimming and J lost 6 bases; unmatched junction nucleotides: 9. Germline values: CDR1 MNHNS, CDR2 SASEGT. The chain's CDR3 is CASSEVGLAGGRRDTQYF. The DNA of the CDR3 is TGTGCCAGCAGTGAAGTTGGACTAGCGGGAGGTCGGAGGGATACGCAGTATTTT.

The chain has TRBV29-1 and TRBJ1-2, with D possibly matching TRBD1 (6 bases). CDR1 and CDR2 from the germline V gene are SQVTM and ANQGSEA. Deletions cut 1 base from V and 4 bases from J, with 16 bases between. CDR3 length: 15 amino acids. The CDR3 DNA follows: TGCAGCGTTGAAGGGACAGTCGATAGTGGCTATGGCTACACCTTC. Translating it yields CSVEGTVDSGYGYTF.

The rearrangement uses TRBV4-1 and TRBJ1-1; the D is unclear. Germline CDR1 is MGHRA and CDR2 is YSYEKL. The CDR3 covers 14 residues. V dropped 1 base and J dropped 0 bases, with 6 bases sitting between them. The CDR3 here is CASSQGIVNTEAFF. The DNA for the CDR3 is TGCGCCAGCAGCCAAGGAATAGTGAACACTGAAGCTTTCTTT.

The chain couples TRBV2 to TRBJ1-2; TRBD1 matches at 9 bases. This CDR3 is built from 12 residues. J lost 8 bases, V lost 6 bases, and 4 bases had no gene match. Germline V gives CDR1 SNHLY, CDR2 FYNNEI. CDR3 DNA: TGTGCCAGCAGGGACAGGGGTGGGGGCTACACCTTC. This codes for CASRDRGGGYTF.

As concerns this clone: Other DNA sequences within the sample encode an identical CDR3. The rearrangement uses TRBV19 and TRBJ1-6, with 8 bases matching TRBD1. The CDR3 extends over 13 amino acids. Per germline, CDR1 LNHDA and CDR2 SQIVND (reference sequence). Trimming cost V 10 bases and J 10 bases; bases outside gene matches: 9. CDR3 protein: CATRTGTNSPLHF. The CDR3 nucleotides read TGTGCCACCCGGACAGGGACAAACTCACCCCTCCACTTT. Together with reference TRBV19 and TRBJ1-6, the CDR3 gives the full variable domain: DGGITQSPKYLFRKEGQNVTLSCEQNLNHDAMYWYRQDPGQGLRLIYYSQIVNDFQKGDIAEGYSVSREKKESFPLTVTSAQKNPTAFYLCATRTGTNSPLHFGNGTRLTVT.

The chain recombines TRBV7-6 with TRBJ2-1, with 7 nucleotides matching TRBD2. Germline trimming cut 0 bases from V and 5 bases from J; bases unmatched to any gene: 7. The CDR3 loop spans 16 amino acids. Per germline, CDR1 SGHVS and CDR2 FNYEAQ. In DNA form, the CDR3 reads TGTGCCAGCAGCTTAGCCGGGGGGTTAGGTGACAATGAGCAGTTCTTC. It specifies CASSLAGGLGDNEQFF. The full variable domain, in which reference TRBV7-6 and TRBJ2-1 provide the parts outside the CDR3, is GAGVSQSPRYKVTKRGQDVALRCDPISGHVSLYWYRQALGQGPEFLTYFNYEAQQDKSGLPNDRFSAERPEGSISTLTIQRTEQRDSAMYRCASSLAGGLGDNEQFFGPGTRLTVL.

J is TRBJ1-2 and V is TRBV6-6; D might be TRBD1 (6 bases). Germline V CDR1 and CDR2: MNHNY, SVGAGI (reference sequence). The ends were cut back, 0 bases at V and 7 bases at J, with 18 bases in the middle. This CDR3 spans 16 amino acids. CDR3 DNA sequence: TGTGCCAGCAGTTACTCGCAATTCACAGGGTCGGGTGGCTACACCTTC. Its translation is CASSYSQFTGSGGYTF.

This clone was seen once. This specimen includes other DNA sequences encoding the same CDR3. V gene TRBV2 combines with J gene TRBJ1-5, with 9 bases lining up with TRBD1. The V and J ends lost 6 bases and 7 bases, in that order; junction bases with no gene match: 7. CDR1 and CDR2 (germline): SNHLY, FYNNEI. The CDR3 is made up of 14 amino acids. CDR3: CASSAGQGEQPQHF. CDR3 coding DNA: TGTGCCAGCAGCGCGGGACAGGGTGAACAGCCCCAGCATTTT. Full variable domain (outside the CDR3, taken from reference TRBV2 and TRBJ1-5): EPEVTQTPSHQVTQMGQEVILRCVPISNHLYFYWYRQILGQKVEFLVSFYNNEISEKSEIFDDQFSVERPDGSNFTLKIRSTKLEDSAMYFCASSAGQGEQPQHFGDGTRLSIL.

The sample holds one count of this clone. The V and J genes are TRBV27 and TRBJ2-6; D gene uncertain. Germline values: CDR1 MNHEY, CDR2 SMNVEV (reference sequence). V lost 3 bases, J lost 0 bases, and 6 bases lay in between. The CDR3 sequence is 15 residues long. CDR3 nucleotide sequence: TGTGCCAGCAGTTTCGGTTACTCTGGGGCCAACGTCCTGACTTTC. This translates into CASSFGYSGANVLTF.

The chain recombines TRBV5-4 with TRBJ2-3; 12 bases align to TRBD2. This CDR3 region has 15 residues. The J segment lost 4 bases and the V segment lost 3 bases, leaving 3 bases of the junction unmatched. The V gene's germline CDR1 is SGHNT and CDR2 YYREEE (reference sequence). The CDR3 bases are TGTGCCAGCAGCTCAGGACTAGCGGGGTCAGATACGCAGTATTTT. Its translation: CASSSGLAGSDTQYF.

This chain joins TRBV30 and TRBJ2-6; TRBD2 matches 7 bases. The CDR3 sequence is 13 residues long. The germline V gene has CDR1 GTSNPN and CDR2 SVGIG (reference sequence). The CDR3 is CAGGSSGANVLTF. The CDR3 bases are TGTGCGGGGGGGAGCTCTGGGGCCAACGTCCTGACTTTC.

The CDR3 spells CASSFIPGLAEYEQYF. The CDR3 DNA follows: TGTGCCAGCAGCTTTATCCCGGGACTAGCAGAATACGAGCAGTACTTC. The rearrangement joins TRBV7-2 to TRBJ2-7, with 9 bases lining up with TRBD2. CDR1 and CDR2 from the germline V gene are SGHTA and FQGNSA. V gave up 3 bases and J gave up 4 bases; unmatched junction bases: 10. The CDR3 totals 16 residues.